Detailed here is one T cell receptor (beta chain). Its antigen is undetermined. The junction and the germline gene differ at one end; a read error may be behind it. The data are from a study of blood T cells in healthy people across ages. Every donor contributed roughly 10 milliliters of peripheral blood by blood draw. A second roughly 7 to 11 cycle PCR used barcoded and J-beta primers. At least 2.5 million CDR3-containing paired-end reads were obtained per sample. TCRdb independently ran MiXCR on the 5' RACE reads; one entry per CDR3 protein. In the table there are about 1.6 million distinct CDR3 sequences, almost 35% of which are singletons. The germline V gene encodes CDR1 SNHLY and CDR2 FYNNEI. The CDR3 sequence is 15 residues long. Study-wide points: Naive T cell percentage showed a strong correlation with TCR beta diversity. More naive CD4+ cells and higher diversity were found in long-lived than in aged donors.

This chain uses TRBV2 with TRBJ2-1, with 11 bases identical to TRBD2. The closer fit of TRBJ2-7 to the DNA end suggests the J call may be wrong. The sequenced material came from blood. This clonotype was sampled from a woman younger than 45 in good health. CDR3 coding DNA: TGTCCCAGCCGTAGCGGGGGGGCCACCTACAATGAGCAGTACTTC. Translation gives CPSRSGGATYNEQYF.